This TCR beta chain was sequenced in a study of T cells in Graves' hyperthyroidism and ophthalmopathy. Patients showing uncontrolled infection, other autoimmune disease, pregnancy or lactation were ineligible. RNA transcripts gave rise to amplified TCR beta CDR3 regions. During a first-round RT-PCR of the TCR CDR3, the HTBI primer set was used. TCRdb called the multiplex PCR reads again in MiXCR, with one record for every CDR3 protein. The sample lists around 190,000 distinct CDR3 sequences; about a sixth were seen once. The receptor was isolated from a woman between 45 and 65 years old with Graves' hyperthyroidism. The specimen was blood.

CDR3 in amino acids: CASSSPGQRRAYEQYF. CDR3 DNA sequence: TGTGCCAGCAGTTCCCCGGGACAGCGGCGCGCCTACGAGCAGTACTTC. This chain uses TRBV28 with TRBJ2-7; 7 nucleotides line up with TRBD1. J gave up 2 bases and V 4 bases, and 11 bases lay outside the gene matches. Germline CDR1 is MDHEN and CDR2 is SYDVKM. The CDR3 is made up of 16 amino acids.